Listed below are T cell receptor beta chains from one sample, sequenced in a study of shared clonotypes between healthy human individuals. Assay used: immunoSEQ multiplex PCR; TCRdb lists only in-frame clones, some missing. The profile covers 2 million to 2.5 million clones, with over 90% appearing a single time and approximately 0.4% taken by the ten largest. Sequences were obtained from naive CD4+ T cells from PBMCs. The receptors here all came from a man younger than 30 in good health. Some clones in this sample may be carry-over from other donors' samples. CDR3s include the opening cysteine and the closing phenylalanine or tryptophan. A D gene is named only where the DNA matches it firmly. Expanded clones are given a class, and other clones once, few, many or no size at all.

cdr3_length	clone_size	v_call	d_call	j_call	cdr3_aa	cdr3_nt
15	-	TRBV5-4	TRBD2	TRBJ2-7	CASSPAGGDSYEQYF	TGTGCCAGCAGCCCGGCGGGGGGGGACTCCTACGAGCAGTACTTC
14	-	TRBV6-1	-	TRBJ2-7	CASTWRALSYEQYF	TGTGCCAGCACCTGGCGGGCCTTGTCCTACGAGCAGTACTTC
15	-	TRBV5-4	TRBD2	TRBJ2-3	CASSDSGTSGRTQYF	TGTGCCAGCAGCGACTCCGGGACTAGCGGGAGGACGCAGTATTTT
14	-	TRBV5-1	-	TRBJ1-2	CASSLGASRYGYTF	TGCGCCAGCAGCTTGGGGGCCAGCCGATATGGCTACACCTTC
12	-	TRBV5-1	-	TRBJ2-2	CASSLEAGELFF	TGCGCCAGCAGCTTGGAGGCAGGGGAGCTGTTTTTT
15	-	TRBV18	-	TRBJ1-5	CASSPQGFSNQPQHF	TGTGCCAGCTCACCACAGGGATTTAGCAATCAGCCCCAGCATTTT
20	-	TRBV28	-	TRBJ2-7	CASSLPLFTQKGYGAYEQYF	TGTGCCAGCAGCTTACCACTCTTTACCCAAAAGGGTTATGGGGCCTACGAGCAGTACTTC
14	once	TRBV5-4	-	TRBJ2-2	CASRGGVNTGELFF	TGTGCCAGCAGGGGAGGCGTGAACACCGGGGAGCTGTTTTTT
12	-	TRBV7-9	-	TRBJ2-3	CASSWSTDTQYF	TGTGCCAGCAGCTGGAGCACAGATACGCAGTATTTT
16	-	TRBV2	TRBD2	TRBJ2-5	CASSGELAGGGETQYF	TGTGCCAGCAGTGGGGAACTAGCGGGAGGGGGAGAGACCCAGTACTTC
15	-	TRBV11-2	TRBD2	TRBJ2-7	CASSRTSGRNYEQYF	TGTGCCAGCAGCCGTACTAGCGGGAGAAACTACGAGCAGTACTTC